This T cell receptor beta chain was sequenced in a study of cytomegalovirus exposure and HLA in healthy donors. Of note for this clone: The sample holds other DNA sequences that translate to the same CDR3.

Using immunoSEQ multiplex PCR, the repertoire was profiled, and TCRdb retains in-frame clones only, with some absent. The sample carries about 160,000 clones, roughly 89% recorded once. V gave up 5 bases and J gave up 1 base; unmatched junction bases: 2. The length of the CDR3 is 14 residues. CDR1 and CDR2 from the germline V gene are MNHEY and SVGAGI. The V gene is TRBV6-5, the J gene TRBJ1-1, with 9 positions matching TRBD1. This receptor was obtained from a woman in her late teens or twenties in good health and CMV-seropositive. The specimen was PBMCs. The CDR3 is CASSTDRGNTEAFF. Here the CDR3 DNA reads TGTGCCAGCAGTACGGACAGGGGGAACACTGAAGCTTTCTTT.